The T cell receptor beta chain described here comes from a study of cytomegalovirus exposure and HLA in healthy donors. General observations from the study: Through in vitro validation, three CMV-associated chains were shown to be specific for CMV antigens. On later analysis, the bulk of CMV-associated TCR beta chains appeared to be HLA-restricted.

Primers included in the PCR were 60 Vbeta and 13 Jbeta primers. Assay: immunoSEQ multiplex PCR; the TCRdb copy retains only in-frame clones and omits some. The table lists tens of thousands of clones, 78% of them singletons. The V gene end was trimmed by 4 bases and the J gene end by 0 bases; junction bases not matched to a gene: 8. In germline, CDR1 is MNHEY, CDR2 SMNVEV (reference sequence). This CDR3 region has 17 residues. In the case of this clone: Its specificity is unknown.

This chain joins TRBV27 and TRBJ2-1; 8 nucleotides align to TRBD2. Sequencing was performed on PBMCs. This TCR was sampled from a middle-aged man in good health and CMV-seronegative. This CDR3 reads CASSSGLGVSSYNEQFF. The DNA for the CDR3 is TGTGCCAGCAGTTCGGGACTAGGGGTAAGCTCCTACAATGAGCAGTTCTTC.